These 26 T cell receptor beta chains were sequenced from one sample in a study of lymphopenia after photon versus proton radiotherapy. Profiling relied on immunoSEQ multiplex PCR, and the TCRdb table lists in-frame clones only, not all of them. This table holds 15,000 to 20,000 clones, more than 85% found once. Source: peripheral blood, taken from a patient treated with proton-based radiotherapy. The source is a woman aged 60-75 years with cholangiocarcinoma. Some clones in this sample may be carry-over from other donors' samples.

V is TRBV21-1 and J is TRBJ2-1; the table's D call TRBD2 went unverified against the DNA. TRBV21-1 is classified as a pseudogene. This CDR3 region has 16 residues. In DNA, the CDR3 is TGTGCCAGCAGCAAGGGCGAGGGAGGGTGGTACAATGAGCAGTTCTTC. Amino acid sequence: CASSKGEGGWYNEQFF.

The V call is TRBV5-1, the J call TRBJ2-5; 7 bases map to TRBD1. This CDR3 comprises 15 residues. Germline V lookup: CDR1 SGHRS, CDR2 YFSETQ. Trimming cost V 4 bases and J 2 bases; bases outside gene matches: 8. The CDR3 loop is CASSRWTGPQETQYF. For the CDR3, the DNA is TGCGCCAGCAGCCGCTGGACAGGCCCACAAGAGACCCAGTACTTC. The complete variable domain, with remaining parts taken from reference TRBV5-1 and TRBJ2-5, reads KAGVTQTPRYLIKTRGQQVTLSCSPISGHRSVSWYQQTPGQGLQFLFEYFSETQRNKGNFPGRFSGRQFSNSRSEMNVSTLELGDSALYLCASSRWTGPQETQYFGPGTRLLVL.

The chain joins TRBV7-6 to TRBJ2-5; D remains ambiguous. The CDR3 is made up of 14 amino acids. Germline loops: CDR1 SGHVS, CDR2 FNYEAQ. Trimming removed 1 base from V and 2 bases from J, with 8 bases in between. CDR3 in amino acids: CASSLVVLQETQYF. CDR3 nucleotides: TGTGCCAGCAGCTTAGTTGTCTTACAAGAGACCCAGTACTTC.

This clone was observed a few times. The chain links TRBV14 to TRBJ1-1, with no clear D. The CDR3 runs 12 residues. Trimming removed 1 base from V and 8 bases from J, with 8 bases in between. From germline, CDR1 is SGHDN and CDR2 FVKESK. The CDR3 is CASSQVNVEAFF. CDR3 DNA: TGTGCCAGCAGCCAAGTGAACGTAGAAGCTTTCTTT.

A few counts support this clone. The chain couples TRBV13 to TRBJ1-1, with 8 nucleotides matching TRBD1. Germline assignment: CDR1 PRHDT and CDR2 FYEKMQ (reference sequence). The CDR3 is 16 residues long. With V trimmed by 5 bases and J by 4 bases, 12 bases remained unmatched. The CDR3 nucleotides are TGTGCCAGCAGCCGGCGGTGGACAGGGCTGGGCACTGAAGCTTTCTTT. This gives the protein CASSRRWTGLGTEAFF.

A remark on this clone: The identical CDR3 is also encoded by other nucleotide sequences in the sample. CDR3 sequence (DNA): TGCGCCAGCAGCCAAGAAGGGCATTCGAACACTGAAGCTTTCTTT. It translates to CASSQEGHSNTEAFF. V is TRBV4-3 and J is TRBJ1-1, with D hard to call. The CDR3 contains 15 residues. With 0 bases removed from V and 1 base from J, the gap between germline ends came to 9 bases. Looked up from germline, CDR1 is LGHNA and CDR2 is YSLEER.

V is TRBV5-1 and J is TRBJ1-2; 8 positions match TRBD1. CDR1 is SGHRS and CDR2 is YFSETQ in the germline V gene. V was pared by 0 bases and J by 5 bases, with 9 bases of the junction left unmatched. The CDR3 consists of 16 residues. The CDR3 is CASSLDTTGAIYGYTF. The CDR3 nucleotides are TGCGCCAGCAGCTTGGACACGACAGGGGCCATATATGGCTACACCTTC.

The chain carries TRBV2 and TRBJ2-1; TRBD2 agrees at 12 bases. The V segment lost 4 bases and the J segment 2 bases; nucleotides outside the gene matches: 0. CDR3 length: 15 amino acids. Germline V lookup: CDR1 SNHLY, CDR2 FYNNEI. CDR3 sequence reads: CASSGLAGAYNEQFF. The CDR3 region has the DNA TGTGCCAGCAGTGGACTAGCGGGGGCCTACAATGAGCAGTTCTTC.

V and J are TRBV5-1 and TRBJ1-2, with 8 bases identical to TRBD1. This CDR3 is 16 amino acids long. After removal of 2 bases from V and 0 bases from J, the junction contained 6 bases not matched to a gene. In germline, CDR1 is SGHRS, CDR2 YFSETQ. The CDR3 DNA reads as TGCGCCAGCAGCTTAGATCCGGGACAGGCTAACTATGGCTACACCTTC. It specifies CASSLDPGQANYGYTF. Supplemented by reference TRBV5-1 and TRBJ1-2, the full variable domain reads KAGVTQTPRYLIKTRGQQVTLSCSPISGHRSVSWYQQTPGQGLQFLFEYFSETQRNKGNFPGRFSGRQFSNSRSEMNVSTLELGDSALYLCASSLDPGQANYGYTFGSGTRLTVV.

The chain uses TRBV5-1 and TRBJ2-5; 9 bases align to TRBD2. The CDR3 is 14 amino acids. V lost 3 bases to trimming and J lost 5 bases; unmatched junction nucleotides: 5. Germline V gene data show CDR1 as SGHRS and CDR2 as YFSETQ. The CDR3, as DNA: TGCGCCAGCAGCTCTATAGCGGGGGTGGAGACCCAGTACTTC. Translation: CASSSIAGVETQYF.

The chain carries TRBV27 and TRBJ2-5; D is tentatively TRBD1 or TRBD2 (5 bases each). Trimming took off 2 bases at V and 4 bases at J, with 20 bases between the two ends. Germline loops: CDR1 MNHEY, CDR2 SMNVEV (reference sequence). CDR3 size: 17 residues. The CDR3 nucleotides read TGTGCCAGCAGTTTAAGGATCGGGACCTCGAGGGGAGAGACCCAGTACTTC. Translating it yields CASSLRIGTSRGETQYF.

The chain links TRBV7-2 to TRBJ1-4, with no clear D. Trimming took 1 base from V and 6 from J, leaving 3 bases between them. The CDR3 consists of 12 residues. The germline CDR1 and CDR2 sequences are SGHTA and FQGNSA. The CDR3 DNA reads as TGTGCCAGCAGCTTAGGATATGAAAAACTGTTTTTT. Its protein is CASSLGYEKLFF.

V and J are TRBV9 and TRBJ1-2; no reliable D call. From germline, CDR1 is SGDLS and CDR2 YYNGEE. This CDR3 contains 10 residues. The V end was cut by 3 bases, the J end by 7 bases, with 4 bases between. The DNA of the CDR3 is TGTGCCAGCAGCGGAAGTGGCTACACCTTC. This translates into CASSGSGYTF.

J is TRBJ1-4 and V is TRBV7-2; a possible D gene is TRBD1 (6 bases). CDR1 and CDR2 (germline): SGHTA, FQGNSA. The V end was cut by 2 bases, the J end by 7 bases, with 11 bases between. CDR3 length: 14 residues. The CDR3 coding sequence is TGTGCCAGCAGCTTACAGGGGTTGGGTGAAAAACTGTTTTTT. This sequence encodes CASSLQGLGEKLFF.

This chain connects TRBV7-6 to TRBJ1-1; D unresolved. Trimming left V 0 bases short and J 5 bases short, with 7 bases between. The CDR3 is 13 amino acids. Germline V CDR1 and CDR2: SGHVS, FNYEAQ. The chain's CDR3 is CASSLAGQTEAFF. CDR3 in DNA: TGTGCCAGCAGCTTAGCGGGTCAGACTGAAGCTTTCTTT.

The V gene is TRBV6-4, the J gene TRBJ2-1; 7 bases are shared with TRBD2. CDR1 is MRHNA, CDR2 SNTAGT, per germline. With V trimmed by 0 bases and J by 8 bases, 13 bases remained unmatched. CDR3 size: 17 residues. The CDR3 DNA sequence: TGTGCCAGCAGTGACTCCGTTGACGGTACAGCGGGGCATGAGCAGTTCTTC. Protein product: CASSDSVDGTAGHEQFF.

This clone was detected a few times. The gene calls are TRBV7-9 and TRBJ1-1; D is unresolved. Trimming shortened V by 5 bases and J by 6 bases, and 10 bases separated the two germline ends. The CDR3 spans 12 residues. CDR1 is SEHNR and CDR2 is FQNEAQ in the germline V gene (reference sequence). CDR3: CASSNKRAEAFF. The CDR3 nucleotides are TGTGCCAGCAGCAATAAACGCGCTGAAGCTTTCTTT.

The CDR3 here is CASSPQRDSYEQYF. CDR3 bases: TGTGCCAGCAGCCCCCAGCGGGACTCCTACGAGCAGTACTTC. The chain is built from TRBV7-8 and TRBJ2-7, with 7 positions matching TRBD2. This CDR3 contains 14 residues. V lost 5 bases and J lost 0; bases outside the gene matches: 4. Per the germline V gene, CDR1 is SGHVS and CDR2 is FQNEAQ.

The V and J genes are TRBV2 and TRBJ2-2; D unclear. From germline, CDR1 is SNHLY and CDR2 FYNNEI. The CDR3 loop spans 16 amino acids. V was shortened by 1 base and J by 5 bases, with 14 bases between the two germline ends. Here the CDR3 DNA reads TGTGCCAGCAGTGAAGTACGGGTGGCGTATACCGGGGAGCTGTTTTTT. Residues: CASSEVRVAYTGELFF.

V and J are TRBV7-9 and TRBJ2-3; TRBD1 agrees at 8 bases. The CDR3 covers 16 residues. V dropped 5 bases and J dropped 0; count of bases not matched to a gene: 7. Germline CDR1 SEHNR, CDR2 FQNEAQ (reference sequence). The CDR3 is CASSKTGVESTDTQYF. The CDR3 bases are TGTGCCAGCAGCAAGACAGGGGTCGAAAGCACAGATACGCAGTATTTT.

This clone has only one observation. The chain recombines TRBV7-2 with TRBJ2-7, with TRBD2 identical over 7 bases. Trimming cost V 7 bases and J 3 bases; bases outside gene matches: 12. The CDR3 length is 15 residues. Germline loops: CDR1 SGHTA, CDR2 FQGNSA. This CDR3 is CASNHMGGESYEQYF. The CDR3, as DNA: TGTGCCAGCAACCACATGGGGGGGGAGAGCTACGAGCAGTACTTC.

This chain uses TRBV19 with TRBJ2-7; no clear D. The CDR3 loop spans 14 amino acids. The germline V and J ends were trimmed by 3 bases and 1 base, with 10 bases remaining between them. From germline, CDR1 is LNHDA and CDR2 SQIVND (reference sequence). The CDR3 region has the DNA TGTGCCAGTAGTATGAGGCAGCGATCCTACGAGCAGTACTTC. As protein: CASSMRQRSYEQYF.

The chain has TRBV7-8 and TRBJ1-4; D is ambiguous. Germline CDR1 is SGHVS and CDR2 is FQNEAQ. V was clipped by 0 bases and J by 8 bases, with 13 bases between them. The CDR3 extends over 15 amino acids. The chain's CDR3 is CASSLAGGEYEKLFF. The CDR3 DNA is TGTGCCAGCAGCTTAGCGGGCGGGGAATACGAAAAACTGTTTTTT.

This chain uses TRBV5-4 with TRBJ2-6; 10 nucleotides line up with TRBD1. The CDR3 contains 18 residues. Trimming cost V 0 bases and J 2 bases; bases outside gene matches: 5. Germline V gene lookup returns CDR1 SGHNT and CDR2 YYREEE (reference sequence). CDR3 in amino acids: CASSLGQGAPPGANVLTF. CDR3 DNA sequence: TGTGCCAGCAGCTTGGGACAGGGGGCGCCACCTGGGGCCAACGTCCTGACTTTC.

The genes are TRBV29-1 and TRBJ2-5; maybe TRBD2 (5 bases). The CDR3 consists of 12 residues. Germline V CDR1 and CDR2: SQVTM, ANQGSEA. V lost 4 bases to trimming and J lost 5 bases, with 11 bases between them. The CDR3 sequence is CSVGGSEETQYF. As DNA, the CDR3 is TGCAGCGTTGGAGGTAGCGAGGAGACCCAGTACTTC.

The chain links TRBV5-1 to TRBJ1-2; maybe TRBD1 (6 bases). CDR1 and CDR2 from the germline V gene are SGHRS and YFSETQ. V gave up 4 bases and J gave up 5 bases, with 15 bases separating them. This CDR3 is 14 amino acids long. The CDR3 sequence is CASSPDRNLYGYTF. The CDR3 nucleotides are TGCGCCAGCAGCCCCGACAGGAATCTATATGGCTACACCTTC.